The TCR beta chain under discussion was sequenced for a study of cytomegalovirus exposure and HLA in healthy donors. About this clone itself: The antigen remains unidentified.

The PCR ran on 60 Vbeta and 13 Jbeta primers. Profiling relied on immunoSEQ multiplex PCR, and the TCRdb table lists in-frame clones only, not all of them. The top ten hold more than 2% of the sample, which has fewer than 350,000 clones, about 90% seen once. Study-wide findings and caveats: A later analysis found TCR association rates differed by HLA locus, highest for DRB1 and lowest for HLA-C. Most TCR sequences were seen very rarely across donors, but some public TCRs occurred in many. Later analysis identified some 16,000 TCR beta sequences associated with HLA alleles, using a false discovery rate threshold of 0.05.

The sequencing input was PBMCs. The sequence was obtained from a woman between 18 and 29 years old in good health and CMV-seronegative.

This CDR3 reads CASSYTGTGRNTEAFF. CDR3 nucleotide sequence: TGTGCCAGCAGCTATACCGGGACAGGGCGGAACACTGAAGCTTTCTTT. This chain connects TRBV11-2 to TRBJ1-1; 9 bases line up with TRBD1. CDR3 size: 16 residues. CDR1 and CDR2 (germline): SGHAT, FQNNGV. V dropped 4 bases and J dropped 1; count of bases not matched to a gene: 7.